These 7 T cell receptor beta chains were sequenced from one sample in a study of monozygotic twins with inflammatory bowel disease. After re-calling the 5' RACE reads, TCRdb lists one entry per CDR3 protein, DNA absent. Recorded here are approximately 400,000 distinct CDR3 sequences; the top ten clones represent 2% to 3%. Source material: blood. These receptors originate from a human donor with ulcerative colitis or Crohn's disease, or a healthy co-twin of an affected twin (not recorded which).

This chain links TRBV5-1 with TRBJ2-7; absent DNA, TCRdb's TRBD1 call cannot be checked. CDR1 SGHRS and CDR2 YFSETQ come from the germline V gene. The CDR3 extends over 15 amino acids. The CDR3: CASSLEPGQPYEQYF.

This sequence joins TRBV18 and TRBJ2-6; TCRdb's D call, TRBD2, is unchecked because there is no DNA. Germline lookup yields CDR1 KGHSH and CDR2 LQKENI. The CDR3 loop spans 20 amino acids. The CDR3 is CASSRNRASATITGANVLTF.

CDR3 region: CASSSHLGTSGRYEQFF. The rearrangement uses TRBV7-3 and TRBJ2-1; TCRdb designates TRBD2, a call that cannot be tested without DNA. CDR1 SGHTA and CDR2 FQGTGA come from the germline V gene. The CDR3 covers 17 residues.

The chain couples TRBV24-1 to TRBJ2-2; TCRdb indicates TRBD1, and absent DNA this call remains unverified. Germline assignment: CDR1 KGHDR and CDR2 SFDVKD. The CDR3 is made up of 15 amino acids. CDR3 amino acids: CATINGGANTGELFF.

V is TRBV7-9 and J is TRBJ2-2; with no DNA, the TCRdb D assignment of TRBD1 cannot be verified. The CDR3 runs 16 residues. Looked up from germline, CDR1 is SEHNR and CDR2 is FQNEAQ (reference sequence). The CDR3 loop is CASSPPGGKRAGELFF.

This sequence joins TRBV7-7 and TRBJ1-6. The CDR3 covers 13 residues. Germline loops: CDR1 SSHAT, CDR2 FNYEAQ (reference sequence). CDR3 sequence reads: CASSLQWGSPLHF.

V usage is TRBV19 and J usage is TRBJ2-5; TCRdb designates TRBD2, a call that cannot be tested without DNA. The CDR3 runs to 16 residues. Germline V gene sequence: CDR1 LNHDA, CDR2 SQIVND (reference sequence). This chain's CDR3 is CASSASQAGGQETQYF.